Sequencing of this T cell receptor (beta chain) was carried out in a study of CD8 T cells in Susac syndrome. The sample holds one count of this clonotype. The CDR3 covers 13 residues. Germline-derived CDR1 and CDR2 are SQVTM and ANQGSEA. Between the trimmed V and J ends, which lost 2 bases and 0 bases, there was a span of 7 bases. The authors reverse transcribed roughly 0.5 to 1 ug RNA with random hexamers. MiXCR, applied by TCRdb to the immunoSEQ multiplex PCR reads, yields one record per CDR3 protein. The table includes a few hundred thousand distinct CDR3 sequences, about 94% detected once. The sequence was obtained from a human donor with multiple sclerosis. The rearrangement joins TRBV29-1 to TRBJ2-5; D unclear. The specimen sequenced was CD8+ T cells from PBMCs. The CDR3 DNA is TGCAGCGTTGAAAGAGTTAACCAAGAGACCCAGTACTTC. It codes for CSVERVNQETQYF. Using reference TRBV29-1 and TRBJ2-5 for the parts outside the CDR3, the full variable domain is SAVISQKPSRDICQRGTSLTIQCQVDSQVTMMFWYRQQPGQSLTLIATANQGSEATYESGFVIDKFPISRPNLTFSTLTVSNMSPEDSSIYLCSVERVNQETQYFGPGTRLLVL.